This TCR beta chain is drawn from a study of blood T cell repertoires in COVID-19. About the research overall: Italy, Spain and the United States were the sources of the convalescent and acute COVID-19 samples.

The junction had 6 bases not matched to a gene; V was cut back by 3 bases and J by 10 bases. This CDR3 comprises 13 residues. Germline-derived CDR1 and CDR2 are SGHVS and FQNEAQ. Profiling relied on immunoSEQ multiplex PCR, and the TCRdb table lists in-frame clones only, not all of them. The table has around 370,000 clones, about nine tenths seen once. Material: peripheral blood. The TCR sequence derives from a woman in her 70s with COVID-19, enrolled during active disease. V usage is TRBV7-8 and J usage is TRBJ1-3; 7 nucleotides align to TRBD1. The CDR3 DNA is TGTGCCAGCAGCTTGGGGGACAGTCGAACCATATATTTT. Amino acids: CASSLGDSRTIYF.